The clone carrying this TCR beta chain was found a few times. Its matching antigen is unknown. This specimen includes other DNA sequences encoding the same CDR3. Expressed TCRB transcripts were sequenced because the entire RNA isolate underwent reverse transcription. TCRdb's copy holds only in-frame clones and misses some; the assay was immunoSEQ multiplex PCR. The table includes 550,000 to 850,000 clones, around an eighth detected once. Sorting that relied on CD45RO/CCR7/CD25/CD127/CD95/CD27 yielded CD4+ naive, central memory, regulatory and stem cell-like memory cells. The source of the sample is a study of beta chain features in type 1 diabetes. General study results and limits: People with Type 1 diabetes carried modestly yet significantly shorter TCRB CDR3s in all four CD4+ subsets. Cells with high TCR expression could be over-represented by cDNA sequencing. Patients' naive, central memory and regulatory TCRB repertoires appeared more alike than those of healthy donors.

CDR1 is SQVTM and CDR2 is ANQGSEA in the germline V gene. CDR3 size: 13 residues. V was pared by 6 bases and J by 1 base, with 12 bases between. The gene calls are TRBV29-1 and TRBJ1-1; D perhaps matches TRBD1 (6 bases). This TCR derives from a man younger than 35 with type 1 diabetes. The specimen sequenced was naive CD4+ T cells from blood. CDR3 loop: CSVEGQENTEAFF. The CDR3, as DNA: TGCAGCGTCGAGGGACAAGAGAACACTGAAGCTTTCTTT.